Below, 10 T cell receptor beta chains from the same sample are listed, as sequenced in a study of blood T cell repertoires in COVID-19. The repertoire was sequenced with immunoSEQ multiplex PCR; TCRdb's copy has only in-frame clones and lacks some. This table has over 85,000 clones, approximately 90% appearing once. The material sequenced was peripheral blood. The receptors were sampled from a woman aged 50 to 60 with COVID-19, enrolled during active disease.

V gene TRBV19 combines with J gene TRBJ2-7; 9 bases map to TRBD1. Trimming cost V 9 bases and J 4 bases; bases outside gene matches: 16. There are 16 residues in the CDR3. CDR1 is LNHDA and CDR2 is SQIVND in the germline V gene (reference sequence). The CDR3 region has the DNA TGTGCCAGCACCTTCACCGGGACAGGGATATGGTACGAGCAGTACTTC. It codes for CASTFTGTGIWYEQYF.

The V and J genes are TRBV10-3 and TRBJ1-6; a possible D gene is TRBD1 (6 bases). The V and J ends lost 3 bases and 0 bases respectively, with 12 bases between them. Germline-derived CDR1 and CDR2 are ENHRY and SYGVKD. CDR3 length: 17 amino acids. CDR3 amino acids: CAISDDDRSSYNSPLHF. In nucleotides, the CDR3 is TGTGCCATCAGTGATGATGACAGGAGCTCCTATAATTCACCCCTCCACTTT.

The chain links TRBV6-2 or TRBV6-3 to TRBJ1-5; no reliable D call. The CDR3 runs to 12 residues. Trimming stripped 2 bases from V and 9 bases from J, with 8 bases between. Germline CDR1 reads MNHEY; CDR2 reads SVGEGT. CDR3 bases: TGTGCCAGCAGTTACATGTCCCTGCCCCAGCATTTT. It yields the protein CASSYMSLPQHF.

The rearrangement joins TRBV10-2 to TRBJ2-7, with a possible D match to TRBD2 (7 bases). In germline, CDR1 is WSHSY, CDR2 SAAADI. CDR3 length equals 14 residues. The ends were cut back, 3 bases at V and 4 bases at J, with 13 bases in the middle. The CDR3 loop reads CASSDGGGLYEQYF. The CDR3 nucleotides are TGCGCCAGCAGTGATGGGGGGGGCCTGTACGAGCAGTACTTC.

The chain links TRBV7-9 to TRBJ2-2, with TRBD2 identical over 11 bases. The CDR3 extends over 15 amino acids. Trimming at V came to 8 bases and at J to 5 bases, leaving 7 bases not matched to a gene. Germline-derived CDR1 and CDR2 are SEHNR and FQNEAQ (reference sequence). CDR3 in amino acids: CASRSSGGITGELFF. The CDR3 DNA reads TGTGCCAGCCGATCTAGCGGGGGGATTACCGGGGAGCTGTTTTTT.

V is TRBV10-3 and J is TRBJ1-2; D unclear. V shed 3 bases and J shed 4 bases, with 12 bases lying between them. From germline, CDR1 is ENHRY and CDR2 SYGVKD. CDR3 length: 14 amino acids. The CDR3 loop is CAISDLDISYGYTF. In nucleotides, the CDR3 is TGTGCCATCAGTGATCTTGACATATCCTATGGCTACACCTTC.

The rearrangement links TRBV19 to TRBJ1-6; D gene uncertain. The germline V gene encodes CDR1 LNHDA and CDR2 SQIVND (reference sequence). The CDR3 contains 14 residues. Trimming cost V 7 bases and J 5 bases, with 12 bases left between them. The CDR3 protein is CASTDRGNNSPLHF. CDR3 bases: TGTGCCAGTACCGATCGGGGAAATAATTCACCCCTCCACTTT.

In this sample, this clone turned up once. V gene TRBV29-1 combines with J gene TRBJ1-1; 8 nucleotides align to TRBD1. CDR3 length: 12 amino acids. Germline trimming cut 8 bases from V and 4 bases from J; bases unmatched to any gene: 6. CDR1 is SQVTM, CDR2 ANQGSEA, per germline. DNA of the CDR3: TGCAGCTCGACAGGGGTGGGCACTGAAGCTTTCTTT. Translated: CSSTGVGTEAFF.

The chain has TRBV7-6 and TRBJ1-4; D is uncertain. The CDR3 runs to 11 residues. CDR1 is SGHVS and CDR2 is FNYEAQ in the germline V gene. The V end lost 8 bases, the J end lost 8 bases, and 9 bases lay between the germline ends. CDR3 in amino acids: CASLIQEKLFF. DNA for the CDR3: TGTGCCAGCCTAATCCAAGAAAAACTGTTTTTT. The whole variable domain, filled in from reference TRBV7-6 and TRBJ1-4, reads GAGVSQSPRYKVTKRGQDVALRCDPISGHVSLYWYRQALGQGPEFLTYFNYEAQQDKSGLPNDRFSAERPEGSISTLTIQRTEQRDSAMYRCASLIQEKLFFGSGTQLSVL.

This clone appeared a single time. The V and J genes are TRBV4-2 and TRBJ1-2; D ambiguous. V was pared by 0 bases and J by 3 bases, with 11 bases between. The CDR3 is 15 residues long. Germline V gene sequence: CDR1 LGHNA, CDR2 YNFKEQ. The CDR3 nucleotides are TGTGCCAGCAGCCAAGATTGGGGAGGACACTATGGCTACACCTTC. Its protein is CASSQDWGGHYGYTF.